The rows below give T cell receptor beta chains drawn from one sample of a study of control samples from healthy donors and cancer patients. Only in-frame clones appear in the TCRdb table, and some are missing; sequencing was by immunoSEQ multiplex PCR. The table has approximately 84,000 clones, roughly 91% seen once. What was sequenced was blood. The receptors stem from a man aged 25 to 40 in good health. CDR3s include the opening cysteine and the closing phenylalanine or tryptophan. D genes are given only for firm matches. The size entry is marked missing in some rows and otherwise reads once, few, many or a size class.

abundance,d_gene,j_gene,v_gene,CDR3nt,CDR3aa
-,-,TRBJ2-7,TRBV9,TGTGCCAGCAGCGTAGGGGAGGGGACATACCCCGACGAGCAGTACTTC,CASSVGEGTYPDEQYF
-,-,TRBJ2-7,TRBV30,TGTGCCTGGAGTGTATATCGGAACTACGAGCAGTACTTC,CAWSVYRNYEQYF
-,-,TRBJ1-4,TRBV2,TGTGCCAGCAGCCGGGACCAAGGTGAAAAACTGTTTTTT,CASSRDQGEKLFF
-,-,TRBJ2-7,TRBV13,TGTGCCAGCAGCCGCCGGGGGCCTCCTACCTACGAGCAGTACTTC,CASSRRGPPTYEQYF
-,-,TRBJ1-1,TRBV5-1,TGCGCCAGCAGCTTGGAGGGTAGCGGGGTCACTGAAGCTTTCTTT,CASSLEGSGVTEAFF
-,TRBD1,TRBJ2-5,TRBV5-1,TGCGCCAGCAGCTTGTGGACAGGGGAAGAGACCCAGTACTTC,CASSLWTGEETQYF
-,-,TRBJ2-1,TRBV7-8,TGTGCCAGCAGCCTAAGGGCTAGCGCCAATGAGCAGTTCTTC,CASSLRASANEQFF
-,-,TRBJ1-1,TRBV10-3,TGTGCCATCAGTGGGACGGGGCGGGTCACTGAAGCTTTCTTT,CAISGTGRVTEAFF
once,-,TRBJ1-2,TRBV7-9,TGTGCCAGCAGCTTAATGGCCCTGGAAGGGAATGGCTACACCTTC,CASSLMALEGNGYTF
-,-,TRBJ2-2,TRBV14,TGTGCCAGCAGCCCCTCGGCGGGCCTGAACACCGGGGAGCTGTTTTTT,CASSPSAGLNTGELFF
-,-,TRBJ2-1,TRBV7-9,TGTGCCAGCAGCTTAGTTTGGGGACTGGTCTACAATGAGCAGTTCTTC,CASSLVWGLVYNEQFF
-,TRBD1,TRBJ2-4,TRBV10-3,TGTGCCATCAGTGAGAGAGGCGGGACAGGGGGAGAAAACATTCAGTACTTC,CAISERGGTGGENIQYF
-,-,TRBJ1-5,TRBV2,TGTGCCAGCAGTCTAGAGGGGGGAAGTCAGCCCCAGCATTTT,CASSLEGGSQPQHF
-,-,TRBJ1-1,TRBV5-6,TGTGCCAGCAGCTTGGGGGCCGGGAACACTGAAGCTTTCTTT,CASSLGAGNTEAFF
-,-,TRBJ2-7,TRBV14,TGTGCCAGCAGCCAAGAGGGTTCCAATAGCGAGCAGTACTTC,CASSQEGSNSEQYF
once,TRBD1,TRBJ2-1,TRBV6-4,TGTGCCAAGGGACAGAGCTCCTACAATGAGCAGTTCTTC,CAKGQSSYNEQFF
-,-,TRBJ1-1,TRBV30,TGTGCCTGGTCGGGACTCCGGGGATGGAACACTGAAGCTTTCTTT,CAWSGLRGWNTEAFF